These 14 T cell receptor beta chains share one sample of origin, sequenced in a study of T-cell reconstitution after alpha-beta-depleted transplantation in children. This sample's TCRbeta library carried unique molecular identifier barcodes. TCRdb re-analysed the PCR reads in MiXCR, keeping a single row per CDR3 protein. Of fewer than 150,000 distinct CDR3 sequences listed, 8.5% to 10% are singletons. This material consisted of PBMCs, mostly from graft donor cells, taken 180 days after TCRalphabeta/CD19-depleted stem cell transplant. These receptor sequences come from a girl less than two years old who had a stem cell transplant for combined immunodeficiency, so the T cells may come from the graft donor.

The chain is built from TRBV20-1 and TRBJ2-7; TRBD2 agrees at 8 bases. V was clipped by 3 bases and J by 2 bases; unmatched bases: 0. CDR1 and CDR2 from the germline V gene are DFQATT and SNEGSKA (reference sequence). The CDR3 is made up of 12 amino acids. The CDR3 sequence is CSASGRAYEQYF. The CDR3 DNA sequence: TGCAGTGCTAGCGGGAGGGCCTACGAGCAGTACTTC.

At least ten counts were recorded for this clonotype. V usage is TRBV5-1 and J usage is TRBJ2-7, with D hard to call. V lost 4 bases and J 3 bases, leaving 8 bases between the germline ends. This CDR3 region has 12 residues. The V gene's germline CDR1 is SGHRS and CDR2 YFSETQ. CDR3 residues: CASSDTHYEQYF. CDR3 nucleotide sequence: TGCGCCAGCAGCGATACACACTACGAGCAGTACTTC.

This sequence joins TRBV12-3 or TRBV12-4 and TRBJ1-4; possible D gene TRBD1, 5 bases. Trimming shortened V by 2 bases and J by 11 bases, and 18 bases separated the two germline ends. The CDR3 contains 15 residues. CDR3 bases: TGTGCCAGCAGTTTAAGCAGGGTCCGCCTGAGGAAACTGTTTTTT. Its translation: CASSLSRVRLRKLFF.

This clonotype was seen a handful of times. The CDR3 region is CSVEDVGGRGSGANVLTF. CDR3 nucleotide sequence: TGCAGCGTTGAAGATGTGGGGGGCCGGGGCTCTGGGGCCAACGTCCTGACTTTC. V usage is TRBV29-1 and J usage is TRBJ2-6; D possibly matches TRBD1 or TRBD2 (6 bases each). V was clipped by 0 bases and J by 0 bases, with 15 bases between them. The CDR3 spans 18 residues. The V gene's germline CDR1 is SQVTM and CDR2 ANQGSEA.

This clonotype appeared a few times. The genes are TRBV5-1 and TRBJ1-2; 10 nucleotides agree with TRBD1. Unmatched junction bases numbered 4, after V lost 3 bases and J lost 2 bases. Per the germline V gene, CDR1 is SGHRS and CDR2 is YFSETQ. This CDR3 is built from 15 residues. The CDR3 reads CASSSGTGVNYGYTF. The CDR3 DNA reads TGCGCCAGCAGCTCGGGGACAGGGGTGAACTATGGCTACACCTTC.

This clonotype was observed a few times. The CDR3 spells CASSYFRDRQNEQFF. DNA for the CDR3: TGTGCCAGCAGTTACTTCCGTGACAGGCAAAATGAGCAGTTCTTC. The chain employs TRBV6-5 and TRBJ2-1, with D possibly matching TRBD1 (6 bases). Germline V lookup: CDR1 MNHEY, CDR2 SVGAGI. The germline V and J ends were trimmed by 1 base and 7 bases, with 14 bases remaining between them. This CDR3 spans 15 amino acids.

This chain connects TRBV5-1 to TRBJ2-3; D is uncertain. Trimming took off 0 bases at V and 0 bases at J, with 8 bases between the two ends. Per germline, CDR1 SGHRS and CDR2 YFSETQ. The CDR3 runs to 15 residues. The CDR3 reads CASSLDISSTDTQYF. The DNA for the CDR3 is TGCGCCAGCAGCTTGGACATCTCTAGCACAGATACGCAGTATTTT.

Here the CDR3 DNA reads TGCAGTGCTAGCCGGAGAAGGGGTACAGGGCAGCCCCAGCATTTT. Translation: CSASRRRGTGQPQHF. The chain carries TRBV20-1 and TRBJ1-5; D may be TRBD1 (6 bases). CDR3 length equals 15 residues. Germline V gene lookup returns CDR1 DFQATT and CDR2 SNEGSKA (reference sequence). Trimming took off 3 bases at V and 7 bases at J, with 19 bases between the two ends.

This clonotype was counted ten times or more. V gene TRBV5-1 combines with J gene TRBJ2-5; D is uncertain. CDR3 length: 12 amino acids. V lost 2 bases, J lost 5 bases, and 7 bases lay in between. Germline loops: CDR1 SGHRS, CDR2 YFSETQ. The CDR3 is CASSFSRETQYF. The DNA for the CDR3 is TGCGCCAGCAGCTTCTCAAGGGAGACCCAGTACTTC.

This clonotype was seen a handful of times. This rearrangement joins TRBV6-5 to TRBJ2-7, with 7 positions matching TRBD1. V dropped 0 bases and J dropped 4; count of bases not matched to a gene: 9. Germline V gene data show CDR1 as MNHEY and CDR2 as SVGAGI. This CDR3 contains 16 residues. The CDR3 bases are TGTGCCAGCAGTTACTCGAACAGGGGCTTTACGTACGAGCAGTACTTC. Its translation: CASSYSNRGFTYEQYF.

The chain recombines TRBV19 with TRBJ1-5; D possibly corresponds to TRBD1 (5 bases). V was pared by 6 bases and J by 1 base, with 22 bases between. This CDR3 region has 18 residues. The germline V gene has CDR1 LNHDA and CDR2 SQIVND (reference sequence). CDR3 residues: CASRRMTDIYPSNQPQHF. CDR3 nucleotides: TGTGCCAGTAGACGGATGACAGATATATATCCGAGCAATCAGCCCCAGCATTTT.

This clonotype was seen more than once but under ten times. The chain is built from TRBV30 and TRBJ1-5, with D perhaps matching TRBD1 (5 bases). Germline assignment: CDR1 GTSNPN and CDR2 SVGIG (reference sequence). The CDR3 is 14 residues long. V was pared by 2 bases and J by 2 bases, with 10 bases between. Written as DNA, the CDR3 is TGTGCCTGGAGTACCCGGGACGGCAATCAGCCCCAGCATTTT. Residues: CAWSTRDGNQPQHF.

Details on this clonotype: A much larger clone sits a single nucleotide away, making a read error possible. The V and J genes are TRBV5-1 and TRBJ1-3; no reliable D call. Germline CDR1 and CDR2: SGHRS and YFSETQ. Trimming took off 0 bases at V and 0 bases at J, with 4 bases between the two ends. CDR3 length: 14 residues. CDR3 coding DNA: TGCGCCAGCAGCTTGGACAGCTCTGGAAACACCATATATTTT. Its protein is CASSLDSSGNTIYF.

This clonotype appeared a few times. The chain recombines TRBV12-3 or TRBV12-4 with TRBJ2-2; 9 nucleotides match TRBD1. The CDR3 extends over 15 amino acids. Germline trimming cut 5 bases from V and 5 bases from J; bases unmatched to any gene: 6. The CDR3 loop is CASSPGTGWTGELFF. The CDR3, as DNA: TGTGCCAGCAGTCCAGGGACAGGGTGGACCGGGGAGCTGTTTTTT.